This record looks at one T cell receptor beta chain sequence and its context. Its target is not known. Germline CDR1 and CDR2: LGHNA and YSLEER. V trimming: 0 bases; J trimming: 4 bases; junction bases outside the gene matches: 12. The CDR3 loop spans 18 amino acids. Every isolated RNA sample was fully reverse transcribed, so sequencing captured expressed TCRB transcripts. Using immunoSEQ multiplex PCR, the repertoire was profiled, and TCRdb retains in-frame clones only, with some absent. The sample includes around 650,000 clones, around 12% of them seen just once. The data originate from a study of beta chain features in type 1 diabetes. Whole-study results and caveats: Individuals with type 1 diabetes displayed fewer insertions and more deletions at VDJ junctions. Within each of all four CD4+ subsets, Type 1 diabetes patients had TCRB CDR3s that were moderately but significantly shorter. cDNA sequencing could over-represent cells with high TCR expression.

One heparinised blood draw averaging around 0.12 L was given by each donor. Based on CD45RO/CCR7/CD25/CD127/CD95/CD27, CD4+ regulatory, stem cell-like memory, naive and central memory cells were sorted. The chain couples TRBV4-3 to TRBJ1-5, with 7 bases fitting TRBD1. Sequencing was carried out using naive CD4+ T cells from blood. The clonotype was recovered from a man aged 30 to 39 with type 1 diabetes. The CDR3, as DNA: TGCGCCAGCAGCCAAGATCACCGGACAGGTGTACTGAATCAGCCCCAGCATTTT. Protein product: CASSQDHRTGVLNQPQHF.